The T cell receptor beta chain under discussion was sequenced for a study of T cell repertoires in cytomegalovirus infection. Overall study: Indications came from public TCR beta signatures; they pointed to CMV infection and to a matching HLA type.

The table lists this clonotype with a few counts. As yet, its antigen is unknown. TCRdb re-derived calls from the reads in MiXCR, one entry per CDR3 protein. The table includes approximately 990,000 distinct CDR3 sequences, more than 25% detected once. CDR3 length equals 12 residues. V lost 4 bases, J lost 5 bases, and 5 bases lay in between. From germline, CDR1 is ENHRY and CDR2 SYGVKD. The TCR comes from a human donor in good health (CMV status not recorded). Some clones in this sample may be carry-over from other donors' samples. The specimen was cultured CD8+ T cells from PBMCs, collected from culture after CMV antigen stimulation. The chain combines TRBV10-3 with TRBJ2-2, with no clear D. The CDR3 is CAISGLTGELFF. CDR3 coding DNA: TGTGCCATCAGTGGTTTAACCGGGGAGCTGTTTTTT.